This T cell receptor (beta chain) was observed in a study of blood T cell repertoires in COVID-19 (TCRdb year 2020). In terms of the full investigation: The collaborator samples originated in the United States, Italy and Spain and spanned the acute and convalescent phases of COVID-19. The prospective study material was composed of cDNA or gDNA derived from T cells, B-cell-depleted T cells, or PBMCs. Subjects who had been exposed to COVID-19, were actively infected with it, or had recovered from it provided the deeply sampled blood TCRbeta repertoires that made up the dataset. The repertoires were released in a freely available public database intended as a resource for research on the immune response to SARS-CoV-2. Samples were obtained from the ongoing ImmuneRACE study (first 160 participants) and from 1,254 subjects provided by 6 global collaborators. Nearly every sample came with metadata listing a de-identified subject ID, COVID-19 status, age in years and sex. HLA class I and class II types, where available, came from metadata supplied by the sample provider rather than from assay-based typing.

Germline trimming amounts to 6 bases on V and 4 bases on J, with 8 as the count of junction bases outside the gene matches. The germline V gene (reference sequence) specifies MNHNY as CDR1 and SVGAGI as CDR2. The CDR3 starts with the cysteine, ends with the phenylalanine, and has 15 residues. Only the CDR3 DNA stays, 45 bases, in frame from base 1. Results and caveats for the whole study, not just this receptor: The quantity of clinical and demographic metadata differed by source and by participant and was supplied without curation.

Participants in the prospective study were enrolled through a virtual design, were aged about 18 to 100 years, and lived in roughly 25 United States geographic areas. In the prospective study, cohorts were assigned on the basis of participant-reported clinical history obtained from a screening survey and a study questionnaire. In the prospective study, whole blood, serum and a nasopharyngeal or oropharyngeal swab were collected from each participant by mobile phlebotomists. Participants in the prospective study had the option to provide additional blood draws and questionnaires over an approximately 2-month period. Blood samples from the prospective study were shipped frozen or at room temperature prior to DNA extraction. A remark on this clone: Its recognized antigen is unknown. Within one base of it there is no much larger clone, and no base qualities were kept.

The immunoSEQ Assay, a bias-controlled multiplex PCR, was used to amplify TCRbeta CDR3 regions from genomic DNA. Per the original workflow: Within the assay, amplification of reference gene primers was used to estimate how many nucleated cells each sample contained. Sequence reads were collapsed and filtered to measure the absolute abundance of every unique TCRbeta CDR3 rearrangement. For each sample, productive Simpson clonality was calculated by taking the square root of Simpson's diversity index across productive rearrangements. Here the immuneACCESS table is served through TCRdb, limited to in-frame sequences with V and J called. Missing clones are a known gap in these copies; in checked studies unresolved V genes cover under half, and the rest lacks a known reason. The DNA was the basis for D and trimming; V, J and clone size are from that table. This sample comprises some 200,000 clones, roughly 90% of them detected only once. Less than 4.5% of the sample belongs to the ten largest clones.

The TCR originated in a woman in her 40s with acute COVID-19. Sample: PBMCs or T cells enriched from blood (not recorded which). The rearrangement combines TRBV6-6 with TRBJ1-3; TRBD1 fits 8 bases in the junction. The base sequence is TGTGCCAGCAGCCCGGACAGGGTGGGGGGAAACACCATATATTTT. This translates into CASSPDRVGGNTIYF.